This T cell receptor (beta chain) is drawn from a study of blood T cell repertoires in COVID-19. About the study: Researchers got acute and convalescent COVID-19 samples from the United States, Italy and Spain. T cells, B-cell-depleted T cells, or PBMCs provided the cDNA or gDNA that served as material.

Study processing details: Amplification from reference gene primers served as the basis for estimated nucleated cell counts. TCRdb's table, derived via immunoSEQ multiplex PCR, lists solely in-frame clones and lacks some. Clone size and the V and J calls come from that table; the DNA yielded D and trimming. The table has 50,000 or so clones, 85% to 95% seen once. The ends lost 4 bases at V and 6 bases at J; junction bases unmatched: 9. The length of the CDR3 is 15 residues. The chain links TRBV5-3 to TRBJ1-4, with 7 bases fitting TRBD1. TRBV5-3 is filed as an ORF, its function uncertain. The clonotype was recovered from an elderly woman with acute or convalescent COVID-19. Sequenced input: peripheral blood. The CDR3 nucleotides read TGTGCCAGAAGCCTAGGACAGGCACAGTATGAAAAACTGTTTTTT. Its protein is CARSLGQAQYEKLFF.